The 11 T cell receptor beta chains reported below all come from one sample, sequenced in a study of early T cells in non-severe SARS-CoV-2 infection. TCRdb called the 5' RACE reads again in MiXCR, with one record for every CDR3 protein. The data contain 75,000 to 90,000 distinct CDR3 sequences, roughly 6% of them seen just once; the ten biggest clones take up about 7.8%. What was sequenced was whole blood. All receptors come from an adult who was a healthcare worker with PCR-confirmed SARS-CoV-2 infection or an uninfected control (not recorded which).

The V call is TRBV12-3 or TRBV12-4, the J call TRBJ1-5; 8 bases line up with TRBD1. V shed 6 bases and J 6 bases; nucleotides not matched to a gene: 4. This CDR3 is built from 13 residues. This CDR3 is CASSGQGGQPQHF. CDR3 DNA sequence: TGTGCCAGCAGCGGACAGGGAGGTCAGCCCCAGCATTTT.

This clonotype has a count of ten or more. The chain is built from TRBV7-6 and TRBJ2-2; no definite D call. The V gene's germline CDR1 is SGHVS and CDR2 FNYEAQ. The CDR3 runs 11 residues. The CDR3 DNA reads TGTGGGGCAGGGAACACCGGGGAGCTGTTTTTT. Protein product: CGAGNTGELFF.

This clonotype occurred a few times. The chain employs TRBV25-1 and TRBJ2-7, with TRBD1 as a possible D gene (6 bases). The CDR3 runs to 16 residues. The germline V gene encodes CDR1 MGHDK and CDR2 SYGVNS. Deletions cut 4 bases from V and 2 bases from J, with 18 bases between. This CDR3 reads CASSAPEGDGPYEQYF. Here the CDR3 DNA reads TGTGCCAGCAGTGCCCCCGAGGGGGACGGCCCCTACGAGCAGTACTTC.

This chain uses TRBV7-2 with TRBJ2-6, with 7 bases lining up with TRBD1. The CDR3 runs 15 residues. Germline V CDR1 and CDR2: SGHTA, FQGNSA. The junction had 3 bases not matched to a gene; V was cut back by 3 bases and J by 4 bases. CDR3 sequence: CASSFRGPGANVLTF. As DNA, the CDR3 is TGTGCCAGCAGCTTTAGGGGGCCCGGGGCCAACGTCCTGACTTTC.

This clonotype showed up many times. The V and J genes are TRBV19 and TRBJ1-4; maybe TRBD1 (6 bases). CDR3 size: 14 residues. Trimming removed 5 bases at V and 8 bases at J, with 15 bases between. From germline, CDR1 is LNHDA and CDR2 SQIVND (reference sequence). The CDR3 coding sequence is TGTGCCAGTAGTTTTTCCAGGGGAGGGGAAAAACTGTTTTTT. Translated: CASSFSRGGEKLFF.

The sample holds many counts of this clonotype. V is TRBV6-4 and J is TRBJ2-1, with D tentatively TRBD2 (7 bases). CDR1 MRHNA and CDR2 SNTAGT come from the germline V gene. V shed 0 bases and J shed 6 bases, with 15 bases lying between them. This CDR3 region has 16 residues. The CDR3 spells CASSDSTSRGANEQFF. The CDR3 DNA reads as TGTGCCAGCAGTGACTCGACTAGCCGGGGGGCCAATGAGCAGTTCTTC.

J is TRBJ1-5 and V is TRBV6-6; maybe TRBD1 (5 bases). V was clipped by 3 bases and J by 4 bases, with 13 bases between them. Germline V gene sequence: CDR1 MNHNY, CDR2 SVGAGI (reference sequence). This CDR3 spans 15 amino acids. The CDR3 DNA reads as TGTGCCAGCAGTTATGACGGCCGGGGGAATCAGCCCCAGCATTTT. Translation gives CASSYDGRGNQPQHF.

In this sample, this clonotype turned up many times. The rearrangement joins TRBV10-3 to TRBJ2-2, with unresolved D. From germline, CDR1 is ENHRY and CDR2 SYGVKD. This CDR3 region has 17 residues. Trimming removed 3 bases at V and 0 bases at J, with 14 bases between. Here the CDR3 reads CAISDLKDGPNTGELFF. In DNA, the CDR3 is TGTGCCATCAGTGACCTCAAGGACGGACCGAACACCGGGGAGCTGTTTTTT.

In this sample, this clonotype turned up many times. This chain joins TRBV11-2 and TRBJ2-5; possibly TRBD2 for D (5 bases). CDR3 length: 14 residues. Trimming took 3 bases from V and 1 from J, leaving 9 bases between them. The V gene's germline CDR1 is SGHAT and CDR2 FQNNGV. The CDR3 coding sequence is TGTGCCAGCAGCTTTCGGGGATTCCAAGAGACCCAGTACTTC. Translated, it gives CASSFRGFQETQYF.

This clonotype was recorded many times. The J gene is TRBJ2-2, the V gene TRBV28; TRBD1 agrees at 7 bases. After removal of 6 bases from V and 4 bases from J, the junction contained 5 bases not matched to a gene. Germline V gene sequence: CDR1 MDHEN, CDR2 SYDVKM. The CDR3 length is 14 residues. The CDR3 coding sequence is TGTGCCAGCAGCGTGACAGGGAGCACCGGGGAGCTGTTTTTT. Its translation is CASSVTGSTGELFF.

In DNA form, the CDR3 reads TGCAGTGCCTCTAGTCTCTCAACCTACGAGCAGTACTTC. Its protein is CSASSLSTYEQYF. The chain uses TRBV20-1 and TRBJ2-7; D gene ambiguous. Trimming left V 6 bases short and J 2 bases short, with 14 bases between. Germline assignment: CDR1 DFQATT and CDR2 SNEGSKA (reference sequence). The CDR3 has 13 residues.